The present entry profiles one T cell receptor beta chain with its context. What it binds is unknown. These data are taken from a study of shared clonotypes between healthy human individuals. Overall study results and limits: Blood was the only sampled material, and tissue repertoires likely differ. The genetic and exposure-history diversity represented was limited by few donors.

The repertoire was sequenced with immunoSEQ multiplex PCR; TCRdb's copy has only in-frame clones and lacks some. The sample consists of around 2.3 million clones, 90% to 97% of them appearing once. V lost 6 bases to trimming and J lost 7 bases, with 15 bases between them. This CDR3 contains 13 residues. The V gene's germline CDR1 is MGHDK and CDR2 SYGVNS. This clonotype was obtained from a man in his late teens or twenties in good health. Material: naive CD4+ T cells sorted from blood. Subset of the sample: CD45RA+ positively selected. The V and J genes are TRBV25-1 and TRBJ1-1; unclear D gene. The CDR3 DNA follows: TGTGCCAGCAGCTTCGTTGGTTTCGGTGAAGCTTTCTTT. Its translation: CASSFVGFGEAFF.